The source of this T cell receptor (beta chain) is a study of tumor-infiltrating T cells and Merkel cell polyomavirus (dated by TCRdb to about 2017). Regarding the research as a whole: The study examined CD8+ T cells specific for the Merkel cell polyomavirus KLL epitope in Merkel cell carcinoma patients. Patients presented at varying disease stages and were followed for a median of around 2.9 years, with a range of 1. The therapies patients received were varied and non-standardized, including chemotherapy, radiation and immunotherapies. TRB sequencing covered KLL-tetramer-sorted cells from blood or tumor-infiltrating lymphocytes in around 15 samples, plus 12 matched whole-tumor samples. Most whole-tumor samples were approximately 25-micron curls cut from formalin-fixed, paraffin-embedded tissue blocks. In the whole study, one tumor sample was a frozen nodal tumor digest, and another tumor sample was a flash-frozen core biopsy of a metastasis.

The library relied on the immunoSEQ multiplex PCR assay. Genomic DNA extraction, TRB sequencing and normalization were carried out by Adaptive Biotechnologies (Seattle, WA). Processing in the source paper ran as follows. Clonality was computed as one minus Shannon entropy of productive TRB sequences normalized by log2 of unique productive sequences. To identify KLL-specific clonotypes in tumors, TCRbeta CDR3 amino acid sequences were matched against the sequences from the tetramer-sorted sample of each patient. Entries here come from immuneACCESS through TCRdb and include only in-frame sequences with V and J called. Some clones fail to appear in such tables; in the studies checked, an unresolved V gene covers under half of the shortfall, and the cause of the remainder is unknown. V and J calls and clone size come straight from that table; D and trimming were deduced from the DNA. Recorded for this sample are more than 2,500 clones; 70% to 90% of them occurred a single time. Approximately 9.5% of the sample is taken by the ten largest.

General study outcomes and caveats: A greater number of unique KLL-specific clonotypes in tumors (roughly 5-120 vs 0-3) was associated with a significant advantage in MCC-specific survival (P = 0.0051). Because only a single viral epitope was studied, T cells directed against other Merkel cell polyomavirus epitopes were not captured. Significantly improved MCC-specific survival was associated with a higher intratumoral fraction of KLL-specific T cells (about 1.8-20% versus about 0-0.15%). The small sample size of the study (n = 12 patients) is a limitation. KLL-specific TRB repertoires were found to be diverse and largely private, with only one public clonotype, shared by two patients, identified among around 400 unique sequences.

Trimming takes 5 bases from V and 11 bases from J, and the germline ends sit 21 bases apart. Looking up the germline V gene yields CDR1 MGHRA and CDR2 YSYEKL. Including cysteine and phenylalanine, the CDR3 has 14 amino acids. Solely the CDR3 DNA is kept, with 42 bases framed from the first base. Robust positive staining for Merkel cell polyomavirus Large T antigen was observed by immunohistochemistry in the tumors of all patients. About a dozen Merkel cell carcinoma patients were included, each with robust KLL-tetramer+ populations (above 0.04% of CD8+ T cells) in blood and/or cultured TIL. Every patient was Caucasian, and patient ages ranged from 50 to 77 years, with a median of approximately 66 years. Comment on this clone: Its binding antigen is unknown. No much larger clone is present one base from it, and per-base qualities are unavailable.

Input material: tumor tissue. The chain was built from TRBV4-1 and TRBJ1-1, with a tentative D gene TRBD1 over 5 matching bases. This TCR came from a man aged 45-65 years with Merkel cell carcinoma. The nucleotides are TGCGCCAGCAGCGACTCCCAGGGCAGGGAGGGGGCTTTCTTT. This yields the protein CASSDSQGREGAFF.